The next 32 T cell receptor beta chains were all read from a single sample in a study of PD-L1 blockade in urothelial cancer. Indicated time point: pretreatment peripheral blood. The assay was immunoSEQ multiplex PCR, and TCRdb's table has in-frame clones only and misses some. Of around 130,000 clones in the sample, 70% to 85% were seen once. Here the sequenced sample was PBMCs, taken around atezolizumab (anti-PD-L1) treatment. The receptors come from a man aged 45-60 years with urothelial cancer.

The chain combines TRBV9 with TRBJ2-3; D is possibly TRBD2 (6 bases). CDR1 and CDR2 from the germline V gene are SGDLS and YYNGEE. Deletions cut 2 bases from V and 1 base from J, with 17 bases between. The CDR3 covers 17 residues. CDR3 coding DNA: TGTGCCAGCAGCGTTGCGGGGCCCTATAGCGGCACAGATACGCAGTATTTT. Encoded protein: CASSVAGPYSGTDTQYF. The entire variable domain, with the rest obtained from reference TRBV9 and TRBJ2-3, is as follows: DSGVTQTPKHLITATGQRVTLRCSPRSGDLSVYWYQQSLDQGLQFLIQYYNGEERAKGNILERFSAQQFPDLHSELNLSSLELGDSALYFCASSVAGPYSGTDTQYFGPGTRLTVL.

The V and J genes are TRBV9 and TRBJ2-1, with a tentative D call TRBD2 (6 bases). V was trimmed by 2 bases and J by 8 bases, leaving 14 bases between them. Germline loops: CDR1 SGDLS, CDR2 YYNGEE. The CDR3 consists of 14 residues. DNA of the CDR3: TGTGCCAGCAGCGTTGGATTCGGGGGAGATGAGCAGTTCTTC. As protein: CASSVGFGGDEQFF.

This chain links TRBV28 with TRBJ1-2; 12 nucleotides line up with TRBD1. The CDR3 has 16 amino acids. Losses at the gene ends were 3 bases for V and 1 base for J; bases not matched to a gene: 3. The germline V gene has CDR1 MDHEN and CDR2 SYDVKM. CDR3 in amino acids: CASSLWDRGLNYGYTF. The CDR3 DNA follows: TGTGCCAGCAGTTTGTGGGACAGGGGGCTTAACTATGGCTACACCTTC.

J is TRBJ2-7 and V is TRBV12-2; TRBD2 is the table's D call, not checked against the DNA. TRBV12-2 is designated a pseudogene. This CDR3 has 15 amino acids. This chain's CDR3 is CASRCLTKSSYEQYF. CDR3 coding DNA: TGTGCAAGTCGCTGCCTAACTAAGAGCTCCTACGAGCAGTACTTC.

CDR3 nucleotide sequence: TGTGCCAGTAGTACTTGGGGGGGGGATGAGCAGTTCTTC. Translated, it gives CASSTWGGDEQFF. The rearrangement joins TRBV19 to TRBJ2-1; TRBD2 matches 7 bases. This CDR3 has 13 residues. Germline CDR1 is LNHDA and CDR2 is SQIVND (reference sequence). The V and J ends lost 4 bases and 8 bases, in that order; junction bases with no gene match: 5.

With regard to this clone: The sample carries other DNA sequences with the same CDR3. This chain uses TRBV18 with TRBJ1-6, with 8 nucleotides matching TRBD1. CDR1 KGHSH and CDR2 LQKENI come from the germline V gene. The CDR3 consists of 15 residues. V shed 3 bases and J 5 bases; nucleotides not matched to a gene: 3. As DNA, the CDR3 is TGTGCCAGCTCACCCGGACAGGGCGATAATTCACCCCTCCACTTT. This codes for CASSPGQGDNSPLHF. Based on the CDR3 plus reference TRBV18 and TRBJ1-6, the full variable domain is NAGVMQNPRHLVRRRGQEARLRCSPMKGHSHVYWYRQLPEEGLKFMVYLQKENIIDESGMPKERFSAEFPKEGPSILRIQQVVRGDSAAYFCASSPGQGDNSPLHFGNGTRLTVT.

The chain is built from TRBV5-1 and TRBJ1-1; TRBD1 agrees at 7 bases. Per the germline V gene, CDR1 is SGHRS and CDR2 is YFSETQ. This CDR3 has 15 residues. Germline trimming cut 3 bases from V and 0 bases from J; bases unmatched to any gene: 5. CDR3 loop: CASSSGGILNTEAFF. The CDR3 DNA reads TGCGCCAGCAGCTCAGGGGGTATTTTGAACACTGAAGCTTTCTTT.

The V and J genes are TRBV5-1 and TRBJ1-6, with 7 nucleotides matching TRBD1. CDR3 length: 14 amino acids. Germline CDR1 reads SGHRS; CDR2 reads YFSETQ. After removal of 4 bases from V and 12 bases from J, the junction contained 10 bases not matched to a gene. CDR3 in DNA: TGCGCCAGCAGCCCGGGGGACAGATCAAAACCCCTCCACTTT. It is translated as CASSPGDRSKPLHF.

The genes are TRBV28 and TRBJ2-7; 13 nucleotides agree with TRBD2. Germline assignment: CDR1 MDHEN and CDR2 SYDVKM. The CDR3 totals 15 residues. J lost 4 bases, V lost 6 bases, and 6 bases had no gene match. CDR3 bases: TGTGCCAGCAGGTCGGGACTAGCGGGACCTTACGAGCAGTACTTC. Protein product: CASRSGLAGPYEQYF.

V and J are TRBV6-1 and TRBJ1-1, with TRBD1 matching over 7 bases. With 7 bases clipped from V and 5 bases from J, the junction kept 10 bases outside the gene matches. CDR1 MNHNS and CDR2 SASEGT come from the germline V gene. The CDR3 has 14 residues. The CDR3 coding sequence is TGTGCCAGCAACGTTGACAGGGCGGGGACTGAAGCTTTCTTT. Amino acids: CASNVDRAGTEAFF.

The chain has TRBV5-8 and TRBJ1-5; D is uncertain. The CDR3 totals 15 residues. V gave up 0 bases and J gave up 0 bases, with 7 bases separating them. The germline gives CDR1 SGHTS, CDR2 YDEGEE. In DNA form, the CDR3 reads TGTGCCAGCAGCTTGGGGCAGTATAGCAATCAGCCCCAGCATTTT. Residues: CASSLGQYSNQPQHF.

The chain has TRBV5-1 and TRBJ2-7; 8 nucleotides match TRBD2. Germline CDR1 and CDR2: SGHRS and YFSETQ. V lost 3 bases, J lost 3 bases, and 2 bases stayed unmatched. The CDR3 has 13 amino acids. The CDR3 nucleotides read TGCGCCAGCAGCTCCCTAGCGGGCTACGAGCAGTACTTC. As protein: CASSSLAGYEQYF.

This chain links TRBV30 with TRBJ2-2, with TRBD2 identical over 9 bases. The CDR3 runs 16 residues. Germline assignment: CDR1 GTSNPN and CDR2 SVGIG (reference sequence). The V and J ends lost 4 bases and 1 base, in that order; junction bases with no gene match: 7. The CDR3, as DNA: TGTGCCTGGACTCGAGCGGGAGGCATGAACACCGGGGAGCTGTTTTTT. It is translated as CAWTRAGGMNTGELFF.

For the CDR3, the DNA is TGTGCCAGCAGCTTGCGAGGGGACTCGGCGATGGAGACCCAGTACTTC. Translated, it gives CASSLRGDSAMETQYF. The chain is built from TRBV5-8 and TRBJ2-5; D is possibly TRBD2 (6 bases). Trimming removed 1 base from V and 5 bases from J, with 18 bases in between. From germline, CDR1 is SGHTS and CDR2 YDEGEE. This CDR3 is built from 16 residues.

This sequence joins TRBV19 and TRBJ1-3, with D perhaps matching TRBD1 (5 bases). V was cut by 7 bases and J by 3 bases, with 16 bases left in between. The CDR3 has 15 amino acids. Per the germline V gene, CDR1 is LNHDA and CDR2 is SQIVND (reference sequence). The CDR3 DNA reads TGTGCCAGTACCTGGGGGGAAGCATATGGAAACACCATATATTTT. Translation: CASTWGEAYGNTIYF.

The V and J genes are TRBV5-4 and TRBJ2-7; TRBD1 matches at 8 bases. V trimming: 4 bases; J trimming: 4 bases; junction bases outside the gene matches: 7. The CDR3 covers 14 residues. Germline assignment: CDR1 SGHNT and CDR2 YYREEE (reference sequence). The CDR3 DNA reads as TGTGCCAGCAGCCCGACCCAGGGGGCTTACGAGCAGTACTTC. It is translated as CASSPTQGAYEQYF.

V and J are TRBV28 and TRBJ2-7; 7 nucleotides line up with TRBD1. The CDR3 runs 14 residues. In germline, CDR1 is MDHEN, CDR2 SYDVKM. The V gene end was trimmed by 8 bases and the J gene end by 3 bases; junction bases not matched to a gene: 10. The CDR3 region has the DNA TGTGCCAGCGGTACGACAGGGTCGAACTACGAGCAGTACTTC. Its translation is CASGTTGSNYEQYF.

The chain carries TRBV6-6 and TRBJ1-4, with TRBD1 matching 7 bases. The V gene end was trimmed by 5 bases and the J gene end by 2 bases; junction bases not matched to a gene: 8. This CDR3 has 16 residues. Looked up from germline, CDR1 is MNHNY and CDR2 is SVGAGI (reference sequence). This CDR3 reads CASSKTTGITNEKLFF. CDR3 coding DNA: TGTGCCAGCAGTAAAACGACAGGGATTACTAATGAAAAACTGTTTTTT.

The genes are TRBV7-3 and TRBJ1-1; D unclear. The CDR3 totals 13 residues. V was cut by 3 bases and J by 3 bases, with 8 bases left in between. Germline-derived CDR1 and CDR2 are SGHTA and FQGTGA. CDR3 DNA: TGTGCCAGCAGCTTCCATCGGGACACTGAAGCTTTCTTT. It is translated as CASSFHRDTEAFF.

The chain joins TRBV15 to TRBJ2-7; TRBD1 matches at 9 bases. There are 16 residues in the CDR3. Trimming at V came to 0 bases and at J to 3 bases, leaving 6 bases not matched to a gene. Germline V lookup: CDR1 LNHNV, CDR2 YYDKDF (reference sequence). This CDR3 is CATSREGLDRGYEQYF. In DNA form, the CDR3 reads TGTGCCACCAGCAGAGAGGGACTGGACAGGGGCTACGAGCAGTACTTC.

The chain employs TRBV7-2 and TRBJ2-1, with TRBD1 matching 11 bases. V was pared by 5 bases and J by 6 bases, with 6 bases of the junction left unmatched. The CDR3 runs 15 residues. Germline-derived CDR1 and CDR2 are SGHTA and FQGNSA. The CDR3 nucleotides read TGTGCCAGCAGCGATAGGACAGGGGGCTTCAATGAGCAGTTCTTC. It is translated as CASSDRTGGFNEQFF.

The J gene is TRBJ1-6, the V gene TRBV18; D may be TRBD1 (5 bases). V was shortened by 6 bases and J by 10 bases, with 22 bases between the two germline ends. This CDR3 spans 16 amino acids. Germline V gives CDR1 KGHSH, CDR2 LQKENI. The CDR3 coding sequence is TGTGCCAGCTCTCCGGGGCGGGACGTTAGGGGATCACCCCTCCACTTT. It codes for CASSPGRDVRGSPLHF. Filled out from reference TRBV18 and TRBJ1-6, the complete variable domain reads NAGVMQNPRHLVRRRGQEARLRCSPMKGHSHVYWYRQLPEEGLKFMVYLQKENIIDESGMPKERFSAEFPKEGPSILRIQQVVRGDSAAYFCASSPGRDVRGSPLHFGNGTRLTVT.

This sequence joins TRBV11-3 and TRBJ1-3; a possible D gene is TRBD1 (5 bases). The germline gives CDR1 SGHNT, CDR2 YENEEA. The CDR3 is 15 residues long. Trimming pared 4 bases from V and 0 bases from J, leaving 10 bases between. CDR3 in DNA: TGTGCCAGCAGCTACACAGGAGACTCTGGAAACACCATATATTTT. Translated, it gives CASSYTGDSGNTIYF. Supplemented by reference TRBV11-3 and TRBJ1-3, the full variable domain reads EAGVVQSPRYKIIEKKQPVAFWCNPISGHNTLYWYLQNLGQGPELLIRYENEEAVDDSQLPKDRFSAERLKGVDSTLKIQPAELGDSAVYLCASSYTGDSGNTIYFGEGSWLTVV.

This rearrangement joins TRBV6-1 to TRBJ1-4; D is perhaps TRBD1 (6 bases). Trimming stripped 6 bases from V and 8 bases from J, with 16 bases between. Germline CDR1 MNHNS, CDR2 SASEGT. The CDR3 has 14 residues. DNA for the CDR3: TGTGCCAGCAGGAGGGACGCGGGGGGCGAAAAACTGTTTTTT. The encoded protein is CASRRDAGGEKLFF.

The rearrangement joins TRBV7-6 to TRBJ1-6; 8 bases align to TRBD1. Per germline, CDR1 SGHVS and CDR2 FNYEAQ. The V gene end was trimmed by 0 bases and the J gene end by 7 bases; junction bases not matched to a gene: 5. CDR3 length: 16 amino acids. Written as DNA, the CDR3 is TGTGCCAGCAGCTTAGCAGAGACAGGGGCGAATTCACCCCTCCACTTT. This codes for CASSLAETGANSPLHF.

This clone appeared once. The rearrangement uses TRBV4-1 and TRBJ2-1; D call uncertain. Germline assignment: CDR1 MGHRA and CDR2 YSYEKL. Trimming pared 0 bases from V and 0 bases from J, leaving 9 bases between. CDR3 length: 16 amino acids. Written as DNA, the CDR3 is TGCGCCAGCAGCCAAGATCGCGCGGCCTCCTACAATGAGCAGTTCTTC. It codes for CASSQDRAASYNEQFF.

The genes are TRBV5-1 and TRBJ1-1, with D maybe TRBD1 (6 bases). This CDR3 contains 15 residues. V was pared by 5 bases and J by 1 base, with 15 bases between. Germline V gives CDR1 SGHRS, CDR2 YFSETQ. CDR3 sequence (DNA): TGCGCCAGCAGGAAGGGGGACACCACGAACACTGAAGCTTTCTTT. It specifies CASRKGDTTNTEAFF.

The CDR3 spells CASRTGETQYF. In DNA form, the CDR3 reads TGTGCCAGCAGAACCGGGGAGACCCAGTACTTC. V gene TRBV2 combines with J gene TRBJ2-5; D is uncertain. The V end was cut by 6 bases, the J end by 5 bases, with 7 bases between. The CDR3 consists of 11 residues. The germline V gene encodes CDR1 SNHLY and CDR2 FYNNEI.

This clone occurred once. The rearrangement uses TRBV28 and TRBJ2-7, with 12 positions matching TRBD1. Trimming cost V 7 bases and J 7 bases; bases outside gene matches: 8. Per germline, CDR1 MDHEN and CDR2 SYDVKM. The CDR3 runs 14 residues. CDR3 DNA: TGTGCCAGCAACCCGGGACAGGGGGCCTCAGAGCAGTACTTC. As protein: CASNPGQGASEQYF.

V and J are TRBV5-6 and TRBJ2-5; weak D call: TRBD2 (6 bases). This CDR3 spans 16 amino acids. The V end was cut by 1 base, the J end by 4 bases, with 17 bases between. The germline V gene has CDR1 SGHDT and CDR2 YYEEEE. The CDR3, as DNA: TGTGCCAGCAGCTTGCTTCCGGGAGAGGAAGGAGAGACCCAGTACTTC. Translating it yields CASSLLPGEEGETQYF.

This chain connects TRBV15 to TRBJ2-1; D is unresolved. V was pared by 3 bases and J by 4 bases, with 10 bases between. The germline CDR1 and CDR2 sequences are LNHNV and YYDKDF (reference sequence). The CDR3 sequence is 14 residues long. CDR3: CATSRQTKYNEQFF. The CDR3 region has the DNA TGTGCCACCAGCAGGCAGACAAAGTACAATGAGCAGTTCTTC.

The rearrangement uses TRBV18 and TRBJ2-7; 9 positions agree with TRBD1. The CDR3 spans 14 residues. V lost 4 bases, J lost 1 base, and 2 bases stayed unmatched. Germline V gene sequence: CDR1 KGHSH, CDR2 LQKENI. The chain's CDR3 is CASSRDRVSYEQYF. The CDR3 nucleotides read TGTGCCAGCTCACGGGACAGGGTGTCCTACGAGCAGTACTTC.